What follows are 12 T cell receptor beta chains derived from one specimen sequenced in a study of PD-1 blockade in classical Hodgkin lymphoma. Every patient experienced relapse after autologous stem cell transplantation, and brentuximab vedotin exposure varied. Profiling relied on immunoSEQ multiplex PCR, and the TCRdb table lists in-frame clones only, not all of them. The table includes roughly 60,000 clones, more than 75% detected once. The specimen comprised peripheral blood mononuclear cells (PBMCs), sampled at baseline. These receptors came from a human donor with classical Hodgkin lymphoma.

The gene calls are TRBV28 and TRBJ1-5, with D perhaps TRBD1 (5 bases). Germline CDR1 MDHEN, CDR2 SYDVKM. CDR3 length equals 16 residues. V shed 8 bases and J shed 1 base, with 18 bases lying between them. The CDR3 DNA reads as TGTGCCAGCCTTACCTTCAGGGAGGTAAGCAATCAGCCCCAGCATTTT. It is translated as CASLTFREVSNQPQHF.

The J gene is TRBJ2-7, the V gene TRBV6-1; D is unresolved. Trimming removed 1 base from V and 2 bases from J, with 9 bases in between. CDR3 length equals 14 residues. CDR1 and CDR2 (germline): MNHNS, SASEGT. For the CDR3, the DNA is TGTGCCAGCAGTGAAGAGGCAGAGACCTACGAGCAGTACTTC. It translates to CASSEEAETYEQYF.

This rearrangement joins TRBV19 to TRBJ1-1, with D hard to call. V dropped 1 base and J dropped 3 bases, with 9 bases sitting between them. The CDR3 has 14 amino acids. Germline CDR1 reads LNHDA; CDR2 reads SQIVND (reference sequence). The CDR3 spells CASSIARVDTEAFF. In nucleotides, the CDR3 is TGTGCCAGTAGTATAGCTAGGGTTGACACTGAAGCTTTCTTT.

This sequence joins TRBV6-1 and TRBJ1-2; tentatively, D is TRBD1 (5 bases). Per the germline V gene, CDR1 is MNHNS and CDR2 is SASEGT. CDR3 length equals 12 residues. The V end was cut by 5 bases, the J end by 8 bases, with 12 bases between. The CDR3 region is CASSQGRLGYTF. As DNA, the CDR3 is TGTGCCAGCAGTCAGGGAAGACTCGGCTACACCTTC.

The genes are TRBV18 and TRBJ2-5, with D possibly being TRBD2 (5 bases). Trimming shortened V by 0 bases and J by 7 bases, and 21 bases separated the two germline ends. The germline V gene encodes CDR1 KGHSH and CDR2 LQKENI. CDR3 size: 17 residues. CDR3 sequence reads: CASSPPAGDINFGTQYF. The CDR3 DNA is TGTGCCAGCTCACCACCGGCCGGGGATATAAATTTCGGGACCCAGTACTTC.

The chain links TRBV11-1 to TRBJ2-3; no clear D. The CDR3 is 15 residues long. Germline V lookup: CDR1 SGHAT, CDR2 FQDESV (reference sequence). V lost 1 base, J lost 5 bases, and 13 bases lay in between. In DNA, the CDR3 is TGTGCCAGCAGCTTAGTGCAAGTTGCCATAGATACGCAGTATTTT. Translating gives CASSLVQVAIDTQYF.

The DNA for the CDR3 is TGTGCCAGCACCCCCGGAACACCGAATTCACCCCTCCACTTT. This encodes CASTPGTPNSPLHF. The V gene is TRBV6-6, the J gene TRBJ1-6; D gene uncertain. Looked up from germline, CDR1 is MNHNY and CDR2 is SVGAGI (reference sequence). Deletions cut 7 bases from V and 7 bases from J, with 14 bases between. The CDR3 sequence is 14 residues long.

The chain links TRBV2 to TRBJ1-4; D remains unclear. Trimming removed 10 bases from V and 3 bases from J, with 15 bases in between. The CDR3 runs 14 residues. Germline V gene lookup returns CDR1 SNHLY and CDR2 FYNNEI. In DNA form, the CDR3 reads TGTGCCACCAATAGGCTTACCGCTAATGAAAAACTGTTTTTT. Its translation: CATNRLTANEKLFF. The whole variable domain, filled in from reference TRBV2 and TRBJ1-4, reads EPEVTQTPSHQVTQMGQEVILRCVPISNHLYFYWYRQILGQKVEFLVSFYNNEISEKSEIFDDQFSVERPDGSNFTLKIRSTKLEDSAMYFCATNRLTANEKLFFGSGTQLSVL.

The chain carries TRBV19 and TRBJ2-1, with D possibly being TRBD2 (6 bases). From germline, CDR1 is LNHDA and CDR2 SQIVND (reference sequence). V was trimmed by 3 bases and J by 12 bases, leaving 9 bases between them. This CDR3 region has 11 residues. The CDR3 nucleotides are TGTGCCAGTAGTATGGGGAGGTGGCAGTTCTTC. Amino acid sequence: CASSMGRWQFF. The full variable domain, its missing parts supplied by reference TRBV19 and TRBJ2-1, is DGGITQSPKYLFRKEGQNVTLSCEQNLNHDAMYWYRQDPGQGLRLIYYSQIVNDFQKGDIAEGYSVSREKKESFPLTVTSAQKNPTAFYLCASSMGRWQFFGPGTRLTVL.

This chain joins TRBV7-6 and TRBJ1-1, with a weak D call TRBD1 (5 bases). Per germline, CDR1 SGHVS and CDR2 FNYEAQ. The V gene lost 2 bases and the J gene lost 5 bases, with 12 bases spanning the gap. The CDR3 spans 14 residues. CDR3 region: CASSLMGDETEAFF. The CDR3 nucleotides are TGTGCCAGCAGCTTAATGGGGGACGAGACTGAAGCTTTCTTT.

The chain uses TRBV28 and TRBJ1-4; D uncertain. This CDR3 comprises 16 residues. Germline CDR1 and CDR2: MDHEN and SYDVKM. V was trimmed by 4 bases and J by 4 bases, leaving 16 bases between them. DNA of the CDR3: TGTGCCAGCAGTTCCCAATTCTCCATCTATAATGAAAAACTGTTTTTT. Its translation: CASSSQFSIYNEKLFF.

The chain recombines TRBV5-1 with TRBJ2-2, with a tentative D call TRBD2 (5 bases). CDR3 size: 16 residues. Germline loops: CDR1 SGHRS, CDR2 YFSETQ. Trimming removed 4 bases at V and 1 base at J, with 14 bases between. CDR3 region: CASSPSSLGNTGELFF. DNA of the CDR3: TGCGCCAGCAGCCCTAGCAGCTTAGGGAACACCGGGGAGCTGTTTTTT.